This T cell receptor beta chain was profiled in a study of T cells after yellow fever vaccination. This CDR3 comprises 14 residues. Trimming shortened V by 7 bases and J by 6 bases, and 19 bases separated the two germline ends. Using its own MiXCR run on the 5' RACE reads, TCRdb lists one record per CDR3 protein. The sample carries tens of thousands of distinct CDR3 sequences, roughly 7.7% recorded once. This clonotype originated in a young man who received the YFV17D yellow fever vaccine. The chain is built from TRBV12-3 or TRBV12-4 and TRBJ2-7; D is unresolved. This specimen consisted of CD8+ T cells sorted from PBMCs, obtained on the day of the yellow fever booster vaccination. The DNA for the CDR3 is TGTGCCAGCACCACCTCGGACGGGCAACGCGAGCAGTACTTC. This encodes CASTTSDGQREQYF.